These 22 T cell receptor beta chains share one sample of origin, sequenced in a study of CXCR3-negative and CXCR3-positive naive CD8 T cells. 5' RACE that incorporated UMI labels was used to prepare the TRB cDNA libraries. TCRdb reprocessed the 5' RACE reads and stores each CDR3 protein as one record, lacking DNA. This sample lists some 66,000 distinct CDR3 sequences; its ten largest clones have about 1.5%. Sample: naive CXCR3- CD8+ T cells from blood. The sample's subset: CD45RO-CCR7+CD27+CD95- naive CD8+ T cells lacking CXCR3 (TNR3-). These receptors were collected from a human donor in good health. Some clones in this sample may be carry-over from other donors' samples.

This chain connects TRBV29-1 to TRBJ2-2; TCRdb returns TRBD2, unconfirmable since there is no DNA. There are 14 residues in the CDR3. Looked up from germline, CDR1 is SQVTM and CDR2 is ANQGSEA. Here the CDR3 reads CSVLPQGNTGELFF.

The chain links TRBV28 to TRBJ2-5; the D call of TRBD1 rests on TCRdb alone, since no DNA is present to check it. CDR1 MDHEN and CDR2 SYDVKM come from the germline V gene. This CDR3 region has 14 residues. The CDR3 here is CASSFQGAGETQYF.

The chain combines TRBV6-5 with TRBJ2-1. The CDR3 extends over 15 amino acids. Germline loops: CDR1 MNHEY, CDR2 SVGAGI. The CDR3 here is CASSTGFSSYNEQFF.

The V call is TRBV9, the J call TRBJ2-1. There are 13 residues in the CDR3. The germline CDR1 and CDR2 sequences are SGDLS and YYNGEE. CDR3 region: CASSELEYNEQFF.

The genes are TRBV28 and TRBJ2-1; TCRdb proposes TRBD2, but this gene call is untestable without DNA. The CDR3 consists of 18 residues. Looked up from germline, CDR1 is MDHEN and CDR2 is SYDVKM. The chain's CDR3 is CASSPFVNREFFSDEQFF.

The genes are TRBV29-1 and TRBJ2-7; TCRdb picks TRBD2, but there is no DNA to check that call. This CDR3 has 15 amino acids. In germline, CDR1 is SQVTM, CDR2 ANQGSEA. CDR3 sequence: CSVEAGRQGPYEQYF.

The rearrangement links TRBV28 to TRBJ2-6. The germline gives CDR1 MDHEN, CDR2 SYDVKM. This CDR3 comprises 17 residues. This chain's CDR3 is CASSLADFLSGANVLTF.

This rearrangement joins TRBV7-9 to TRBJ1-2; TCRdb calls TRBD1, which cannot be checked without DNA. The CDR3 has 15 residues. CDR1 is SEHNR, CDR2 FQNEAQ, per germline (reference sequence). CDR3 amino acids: CASSPPGVANYGYTF.

The CDR3 is CSVTSRGEAFF. The rearrangement links TRBV29-1 to TRBJ1-1. The germline V gene encodes CDR1 SQVTM and CDR2 ANQGSEA. This CDR3 has 11 amino acids.

The CDR3 protein is CASSRGGNTEAFF. V is TRBV5-1 and J is TRBJ1-1; without DNA, the TCRdb call of TRBD1 cannot be checked. The germline gives CDR1 SGHRS, CDR2 YFSETQ. The CDR3 consists of 13 residues.

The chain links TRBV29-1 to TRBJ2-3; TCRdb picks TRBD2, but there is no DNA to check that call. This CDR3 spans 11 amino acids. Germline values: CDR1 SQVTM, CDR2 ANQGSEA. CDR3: CSENQEGTQYF.

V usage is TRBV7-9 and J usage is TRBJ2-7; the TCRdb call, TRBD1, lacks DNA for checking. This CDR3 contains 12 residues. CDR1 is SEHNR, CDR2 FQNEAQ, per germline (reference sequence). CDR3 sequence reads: CASSQGQYEQYF. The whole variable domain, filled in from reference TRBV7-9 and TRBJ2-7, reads DTGVSQNPRHKITKRGQNVTFRCDPISEHNRLYWYRQTLGQGPEFLTYFQNEAQLEKSRLLSDRFSAERPKGSFSTLEIQRTEQGDSAMYLCASSQGQYEQYFGPGTRLTVT.

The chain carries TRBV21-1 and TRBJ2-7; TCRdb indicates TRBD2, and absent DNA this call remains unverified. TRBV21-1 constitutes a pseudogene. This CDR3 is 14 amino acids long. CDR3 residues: CAPLHSGHSYEQYF.

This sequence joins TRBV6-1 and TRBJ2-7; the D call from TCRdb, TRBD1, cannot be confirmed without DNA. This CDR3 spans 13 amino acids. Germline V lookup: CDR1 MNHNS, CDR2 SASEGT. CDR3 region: CASSRTGPYEQYF.

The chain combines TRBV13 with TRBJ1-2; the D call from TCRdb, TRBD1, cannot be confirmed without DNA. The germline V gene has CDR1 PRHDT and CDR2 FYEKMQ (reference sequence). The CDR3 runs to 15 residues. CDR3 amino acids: CASSPRDSRFYGYTF. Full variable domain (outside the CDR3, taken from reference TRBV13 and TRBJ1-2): AAGVIQSPRHLIKEKRETATLKCYPIPRHDTVYWYQQGPGQDPQFLISFYEKMQSDKGSIPDRFSAQQFSDYHSELNMSSLELGDSALYFCASSPRDSRFYGYTFGSGTRLTVV.

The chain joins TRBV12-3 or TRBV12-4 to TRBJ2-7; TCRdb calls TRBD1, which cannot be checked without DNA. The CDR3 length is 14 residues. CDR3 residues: CASSLTGGIYEQYF.

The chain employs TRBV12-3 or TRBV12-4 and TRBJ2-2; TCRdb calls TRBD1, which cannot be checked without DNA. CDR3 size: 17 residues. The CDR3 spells CASSRDRGSSRTGELFF.

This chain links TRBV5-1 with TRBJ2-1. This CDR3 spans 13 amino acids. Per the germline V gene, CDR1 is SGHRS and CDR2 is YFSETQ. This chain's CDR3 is CASSLGAYNEQFF.

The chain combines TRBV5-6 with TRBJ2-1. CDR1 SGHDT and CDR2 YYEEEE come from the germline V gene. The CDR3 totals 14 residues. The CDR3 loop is CASSFGVPYNEQFF.

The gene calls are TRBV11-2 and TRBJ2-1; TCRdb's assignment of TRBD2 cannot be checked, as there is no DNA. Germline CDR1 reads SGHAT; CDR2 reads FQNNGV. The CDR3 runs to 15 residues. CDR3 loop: CASSLDASGGLEQFF.

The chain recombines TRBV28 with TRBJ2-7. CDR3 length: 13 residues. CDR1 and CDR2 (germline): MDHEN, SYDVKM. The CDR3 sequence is CASSLGGLYEQYF.

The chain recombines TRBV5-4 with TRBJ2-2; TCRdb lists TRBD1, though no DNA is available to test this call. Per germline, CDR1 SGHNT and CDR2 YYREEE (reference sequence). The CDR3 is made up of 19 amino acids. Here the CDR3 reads CASSFGAVTPRSNTGELFF.